The present TCR beta chain was sequenced within a study of T cells after yellow fever vaccination. CDR1 is MGHDK, CDR2 SYGVNS, per germline. This CDR3 is 17 amino acids long. V lost 4 bases and J 4 bases, leaving 17 bases between the germline ends. This clonotype occurred once. They built TCR cDNA with 5'RACE template switching, a step that put in a universal primer site and UMIs. TCRdb called the 5' RACE reads again in MiXCR, with one record for every CDR3 protein. The sample consists of hundreds of thousands of distinct CDR3 sequences, 7% to 9% of them appearing once. This sample comprised PBMCs, obtained about 49 days after the first yellow fever vaccination. The genes are TRBV25-1 and TRBJ1-6; no reliable D call. This clonotype was sampled from a man between 18 and 35 years old who received the YFV17D yellow fever vaccine. CDR3 sequence reads: CASSGRRGEGYNSPLHF. The CDR3 nucleotides are TGTGCCAGCAGTGGGAGGCGGGGAGAAGGATATAATTCACCCCTCCACTTT. The whole variable domain, filled in from reference TRBV25-1 and TRBJ1-6, reads EADIYQTPRYLVIGTGKKITLECSQTMGHDKMYWYQQDPGMELHLIHYSYGVNSTEKGDLSSESTVSRIRTEHFPLTLESARPSHTSQYLCASSGRRGEGYNSPLHFGNGTRLTVT.